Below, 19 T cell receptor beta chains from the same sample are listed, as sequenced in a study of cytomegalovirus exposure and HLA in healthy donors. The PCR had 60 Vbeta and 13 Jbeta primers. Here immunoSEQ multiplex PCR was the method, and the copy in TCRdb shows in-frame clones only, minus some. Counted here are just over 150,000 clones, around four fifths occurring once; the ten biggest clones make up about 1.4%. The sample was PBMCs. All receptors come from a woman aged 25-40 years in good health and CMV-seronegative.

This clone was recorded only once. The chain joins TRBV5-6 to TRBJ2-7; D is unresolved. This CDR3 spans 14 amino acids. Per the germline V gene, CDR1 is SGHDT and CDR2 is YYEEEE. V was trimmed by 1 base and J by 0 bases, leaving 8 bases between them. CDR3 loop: CASSLRRSSYEQYF. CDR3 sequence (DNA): TGTGCCAGCAGCTTGCGACGGAGCTCCTACGAGCAGTACTTC.

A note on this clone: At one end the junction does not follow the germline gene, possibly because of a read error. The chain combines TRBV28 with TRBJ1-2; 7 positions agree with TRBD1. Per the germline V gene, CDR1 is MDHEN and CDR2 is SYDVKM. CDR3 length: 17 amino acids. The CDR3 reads CASSLWALTGVPYGCTF. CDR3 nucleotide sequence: TGTGCCAGCAGTTTATGGGCACTTACAGGGGTCCCCTATGGCTGCACCTTC.

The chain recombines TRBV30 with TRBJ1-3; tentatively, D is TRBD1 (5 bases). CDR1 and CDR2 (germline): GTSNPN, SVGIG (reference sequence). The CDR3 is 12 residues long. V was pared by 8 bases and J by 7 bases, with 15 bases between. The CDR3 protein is CARKAGQNTIYF. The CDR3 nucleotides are TGTGCCCGGAAAGCAGGGCAGAACACCATATATTTT.

The CDR3 DNA reads as TGTGCCAGCAGTGCGAGCTCTGGAAACACCATATATTTT. Protein: CASSASSGNTIYF. J is TRBJ1-3 and V is TRBV6-1; the D is unclear. Germline V gene sequence: CDR1 MNHNS, CDR2 SASEGT. The CDR3 has 13 amino acids. The V gene lost 4 bases and the J gene lost 0 bases, with 4 bases spanning the gap.

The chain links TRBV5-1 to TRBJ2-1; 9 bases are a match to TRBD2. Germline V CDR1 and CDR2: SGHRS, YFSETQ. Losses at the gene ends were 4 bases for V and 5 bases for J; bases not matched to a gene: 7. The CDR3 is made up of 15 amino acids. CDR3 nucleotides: TGCGCCAGCAGCCAAAGCGGGGGGCTCAACAATGAGCAGTTCTTC. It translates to CASSQSGGLNNEQFF.

This CDR3 is CASSSRATEAFF. Here the CDR3 DNA reads TGTGCCAGCAGTTCCAGGGCCACTGAAGCTTTCTTT. The V call is TRBV6-5, the J call TRBJ1-1; D may be TRBD1 (5 bases). Trimming cost V 4 bases and J 4 bases, with 7 bases left between them. This CDR3 spans 12 amino acids. CDR1 is MNHEY, CDR2 SVGAGI, per germline.

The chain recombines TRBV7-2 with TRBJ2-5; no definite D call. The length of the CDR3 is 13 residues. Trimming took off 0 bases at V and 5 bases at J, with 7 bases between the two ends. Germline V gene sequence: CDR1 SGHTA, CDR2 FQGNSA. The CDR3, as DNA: TGTGCCAGCAGCTTAGCGCTAATCGAGACCCAGTACTTC. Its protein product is CASSLALIETQYF.

The CDR3 reads CASSLAGLVSGANVLTF. For the CDR3, the DNA is TGTGCCAGCAGTTTAGCGGGGCTAGTTTCCGGGGCCAACGTCCTGACTTTC. The rearrangement uses TRBV28 and TRBJ2-6; the D gene is possibly TRBD2 (6 bases). Trimming took off 2 bases at V and 4 bases at J, with 15 bases between the two ends. The V gene's germline CDR1 is MDHEN and CDR2 SYDVKM. There are 17 residues in the CDR3.

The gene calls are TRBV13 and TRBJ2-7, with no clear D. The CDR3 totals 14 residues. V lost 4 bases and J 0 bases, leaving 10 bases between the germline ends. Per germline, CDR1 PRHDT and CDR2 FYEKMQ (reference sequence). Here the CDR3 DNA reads TGTGCCAGCAGCTCGATGGAGACCTCCTACGAGCAGTACTTC. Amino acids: CASSSMETSYEQYF. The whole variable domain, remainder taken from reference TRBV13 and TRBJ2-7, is AAGVIQSPRHLIKEKRETATLKCYPIPRHDTVYWYQQGPGQDPQFLISFYEKMQSDKGSIPDRFSAQQFSDYHSELNMSSLELGDSALYFCASSSMETSYEQYFGPGTRLTVT.

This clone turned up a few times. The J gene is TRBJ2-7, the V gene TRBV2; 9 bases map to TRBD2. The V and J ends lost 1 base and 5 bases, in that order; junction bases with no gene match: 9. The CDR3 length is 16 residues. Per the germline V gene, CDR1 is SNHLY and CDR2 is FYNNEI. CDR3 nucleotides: TGTGCCAGCAGTGAAGAGTTGAGCGGGGGGTGGAACGAGCAGTACTTC. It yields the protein CASSEELSGGWNEQYF. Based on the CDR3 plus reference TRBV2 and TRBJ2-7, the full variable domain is EPEVTQTPSHQVTQMGQEVILRCVPISNHLYFYWYRQILGQKVEFLVSFYNNEISEKSEIFDDQFSVERPDGSNFTLKIRSTKLEDSAMYFCASSEELSGGWNEQYFGPGTRLTVT.

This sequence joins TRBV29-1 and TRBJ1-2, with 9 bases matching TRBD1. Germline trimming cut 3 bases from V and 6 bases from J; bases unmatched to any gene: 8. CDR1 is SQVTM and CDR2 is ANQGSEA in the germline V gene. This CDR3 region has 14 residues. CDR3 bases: TGCAGCGTTGAGGGACAGGGAAGGGCGAATGGCTACACCTTC. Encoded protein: CSVEGQGRANGYTF.

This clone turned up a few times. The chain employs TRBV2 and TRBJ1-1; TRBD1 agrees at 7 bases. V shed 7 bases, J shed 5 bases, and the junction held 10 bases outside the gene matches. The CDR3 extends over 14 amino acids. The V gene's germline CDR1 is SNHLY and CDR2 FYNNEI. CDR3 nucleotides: TGTGCCAGCACGCCCGGGGCAGGGGGGACTGAAGCTTTCTTT. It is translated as CASTPGAGGTEAFF.

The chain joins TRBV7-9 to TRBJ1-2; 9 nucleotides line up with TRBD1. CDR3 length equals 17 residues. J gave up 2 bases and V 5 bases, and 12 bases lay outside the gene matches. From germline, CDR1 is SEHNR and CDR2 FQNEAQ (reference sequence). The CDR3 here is CASSIDRGKELNYGYTF. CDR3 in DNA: TGTGCCAGCAGCATCGACAGGGGGAAGGAATTAAACTATGGCTACACCTTC.

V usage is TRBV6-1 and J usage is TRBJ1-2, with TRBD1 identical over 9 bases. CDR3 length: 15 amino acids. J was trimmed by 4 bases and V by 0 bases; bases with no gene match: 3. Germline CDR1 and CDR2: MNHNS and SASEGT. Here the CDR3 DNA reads TGTGCCAGCAGTGAAGCGCGGGACAGGGTCTATGGCTACACCTTC. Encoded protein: CASSEARDRVYGYTF.

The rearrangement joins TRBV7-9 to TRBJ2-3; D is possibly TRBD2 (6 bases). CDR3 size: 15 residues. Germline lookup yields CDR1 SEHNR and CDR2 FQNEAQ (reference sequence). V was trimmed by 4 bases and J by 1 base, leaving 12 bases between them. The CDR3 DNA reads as TGTGCCAGCAGCTATACCGGGGAGGGCACAGATACGCAGTATTTT. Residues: CASSYTGEGTDTQYF.

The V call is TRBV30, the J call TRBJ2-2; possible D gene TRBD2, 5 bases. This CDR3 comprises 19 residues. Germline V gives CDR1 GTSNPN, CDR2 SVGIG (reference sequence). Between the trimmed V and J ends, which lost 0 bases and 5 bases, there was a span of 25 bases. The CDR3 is CAWSVRTGRAALGTGELFF. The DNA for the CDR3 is TGTGCCTGGAGTGTACGTACCGGGCGGGCGGCTTTAGGTACCGGGGAGCTGTTTTTT.

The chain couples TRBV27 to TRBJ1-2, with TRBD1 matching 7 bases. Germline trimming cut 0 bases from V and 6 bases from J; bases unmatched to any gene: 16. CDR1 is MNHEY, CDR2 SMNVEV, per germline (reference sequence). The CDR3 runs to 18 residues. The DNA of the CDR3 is TGTGCCAGCAGTTTATCGGCCTTTGTACGACAGGGCGGCCATGGCTACACCTTC. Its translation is CASSLSAFVRQGGHGYTF.

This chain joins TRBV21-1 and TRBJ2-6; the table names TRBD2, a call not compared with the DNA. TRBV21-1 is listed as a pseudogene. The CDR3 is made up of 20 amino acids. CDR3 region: CASSKLRGCGDNSGANVLTF. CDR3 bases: TGTGCCAGCAGCAAACTGCGGGGGTGCGGGGATAACTCTGGGGCCAACGTCCTGACTTTC.

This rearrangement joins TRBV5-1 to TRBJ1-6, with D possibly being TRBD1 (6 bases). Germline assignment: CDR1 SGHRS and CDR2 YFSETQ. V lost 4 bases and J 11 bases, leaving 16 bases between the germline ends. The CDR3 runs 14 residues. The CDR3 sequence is CASSPMDSSTPLHF. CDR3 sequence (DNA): TGCGCCAGCAGCCCAATGGACAGTTCGACACCCCTCCACTTT.